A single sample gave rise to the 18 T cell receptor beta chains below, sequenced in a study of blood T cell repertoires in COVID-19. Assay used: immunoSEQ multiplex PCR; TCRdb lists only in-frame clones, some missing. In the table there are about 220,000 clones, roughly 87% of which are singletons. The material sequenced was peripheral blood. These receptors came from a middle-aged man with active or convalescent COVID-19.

The CDR3: CAWSRNRGRVYGYTF. The CDR3 nucleotides read TGTGCCTGGAGCCGTAACAGGGGGCGAGTATATGGCTACACCTTC. J is TRBJ1-2 and V is TRBV30; TRBD1 matches 9 bases. The ends lost 3 bases at V and 5 bases at J; junction bases unmatched: 10. The germline gives CDR1 GTSNPN, CDR2 SVGIG (reference sequence). The CDR3 spans 15 residues.

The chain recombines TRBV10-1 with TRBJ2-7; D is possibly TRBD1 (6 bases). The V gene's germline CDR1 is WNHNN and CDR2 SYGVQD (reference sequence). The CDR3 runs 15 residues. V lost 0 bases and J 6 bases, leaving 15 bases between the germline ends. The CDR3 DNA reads TGCGCCAGCAGTGAGTCCCCGGCAGGGGTAGGCGAGCAGTACTTC. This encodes CASSESPAGVGEQYF.

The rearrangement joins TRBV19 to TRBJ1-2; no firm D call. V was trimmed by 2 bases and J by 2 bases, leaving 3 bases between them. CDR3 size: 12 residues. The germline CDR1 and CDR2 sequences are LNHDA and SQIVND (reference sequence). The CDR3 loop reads CASSILNYGYTF. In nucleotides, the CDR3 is TGTGCCAGTAGTATACTGAACTATGGCTACACCTTC. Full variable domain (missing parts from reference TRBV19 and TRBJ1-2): DGGITQSPKYLFRKEGQNVTLSCEQNLNHDAMYWYRQDPGQGLRLIYYSQIVNDFQKGDIAEGYSVSREKKESFPLTVTSAQKNPTAFYLCASSILNYGYTFGSGTRLTVV.

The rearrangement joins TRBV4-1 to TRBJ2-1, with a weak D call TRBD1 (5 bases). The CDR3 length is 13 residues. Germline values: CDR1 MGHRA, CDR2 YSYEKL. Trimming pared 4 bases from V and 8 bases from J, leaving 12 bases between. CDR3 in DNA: TGCGCCAGCAGCCTTATTCCCAGGGATGAGCAGTTCTTC. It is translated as CASSLIPRDEQFF.

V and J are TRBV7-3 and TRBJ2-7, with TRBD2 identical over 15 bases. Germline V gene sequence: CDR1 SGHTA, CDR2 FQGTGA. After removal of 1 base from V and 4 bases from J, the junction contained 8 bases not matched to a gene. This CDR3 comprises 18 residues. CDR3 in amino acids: CASSLMGGLAGGKYEQYF. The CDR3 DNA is TGTGCCAGCAGCTTAATGGGTGGACTAGCGGGGGGGAAGTACGAGCAGTACTTC.

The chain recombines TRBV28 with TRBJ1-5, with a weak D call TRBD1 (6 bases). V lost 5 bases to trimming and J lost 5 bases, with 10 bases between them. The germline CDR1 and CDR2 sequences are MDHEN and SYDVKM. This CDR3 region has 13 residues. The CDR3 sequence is CASSLQGHQPQHF. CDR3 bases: TGTGCCAGCAGTCTACAGGGACATCAGCCCCAGCATTTT. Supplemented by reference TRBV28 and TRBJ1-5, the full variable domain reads DVKVTQSSRYLVKRTGEKVFLECVQDMDHENMFWYRQDPGLGLRLIYFSYDVKMKEKGDIPEGYSVSREKKERFSLILESASTNQTSMYLCASSLQGHQPQHFGDGTRLSIL.

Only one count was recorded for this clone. CDR3 bases: TGTGCCTGGAGTCCCGGGACAGGGGGACCTAATGAAAAACTGTTTTTT. Translating gives CAWSPGTGGPNEKLFF. The chain links TRBV30 to TRBJ1-4; 11 bases are a match to TRBD1. Germline CDR1 reads GTSNPN; CDR2 reads SVGIG (reference sequence). The CDR3 has 16 amino acids. The V segment lost 2 bases and the J segment 3 bases; nucleotides outside the gene matches: 5.

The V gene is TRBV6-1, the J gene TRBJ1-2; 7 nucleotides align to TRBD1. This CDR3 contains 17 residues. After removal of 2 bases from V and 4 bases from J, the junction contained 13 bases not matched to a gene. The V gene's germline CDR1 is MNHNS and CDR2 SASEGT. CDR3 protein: CASSEQGQFAPSYGYTF. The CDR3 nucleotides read TGTGCCAGCAGTGAACAGGGACAGTTCGCCCCCTCCTATGGCTACACCTTC.

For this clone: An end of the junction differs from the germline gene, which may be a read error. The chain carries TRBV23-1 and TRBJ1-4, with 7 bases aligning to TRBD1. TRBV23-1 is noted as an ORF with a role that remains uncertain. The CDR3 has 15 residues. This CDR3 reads CASSKSDREVQKLFF. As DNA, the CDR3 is TGCGCCAGCAGTAAATCAGACAGGGAAGTTCAAAAACTGTTTTTT.

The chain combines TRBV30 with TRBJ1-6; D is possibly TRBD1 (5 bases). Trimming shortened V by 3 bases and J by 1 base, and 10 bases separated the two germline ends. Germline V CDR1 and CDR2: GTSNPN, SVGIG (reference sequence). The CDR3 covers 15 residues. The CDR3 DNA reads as TGTGCCTGGAGCGACAAGGGGTCCTATAATTCACCCCTCCACTTT. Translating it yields CAWSDKGSYNSPLHF.

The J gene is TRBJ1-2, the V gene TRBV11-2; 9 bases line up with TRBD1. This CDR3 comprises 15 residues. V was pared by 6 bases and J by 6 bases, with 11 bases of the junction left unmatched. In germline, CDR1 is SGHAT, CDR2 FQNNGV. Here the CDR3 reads CASRDPGTGFNGYTF. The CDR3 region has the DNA TGTGCCAGCAGGGATCCCGGGACAGGGTTCAATGGCTACACCTTC.

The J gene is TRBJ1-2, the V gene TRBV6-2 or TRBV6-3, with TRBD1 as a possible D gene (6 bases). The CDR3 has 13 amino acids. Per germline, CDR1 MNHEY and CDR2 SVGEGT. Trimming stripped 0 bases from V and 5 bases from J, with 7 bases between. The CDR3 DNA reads TGTGCCAGCAGTTACTCGACAGGTTATGGCTACACCTTC. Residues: CASSYSTGYGYTF.

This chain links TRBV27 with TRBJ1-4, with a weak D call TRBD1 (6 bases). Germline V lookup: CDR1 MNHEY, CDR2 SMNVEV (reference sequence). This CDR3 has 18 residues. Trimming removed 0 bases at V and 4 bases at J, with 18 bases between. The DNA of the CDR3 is TGTGCCAGCAGTTTATCTTCGAGTCGGGGGGCAGGTAATGAAAAACTGTTTTTT. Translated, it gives CASSLSSSRGAGNEKLFF.

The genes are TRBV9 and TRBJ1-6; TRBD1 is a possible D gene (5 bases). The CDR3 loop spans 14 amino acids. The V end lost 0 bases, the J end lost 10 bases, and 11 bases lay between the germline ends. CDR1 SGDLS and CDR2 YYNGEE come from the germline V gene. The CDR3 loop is CASSVDDTGSPLHF. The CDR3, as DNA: TGTGCCAGCAGCGTAGACGACACAGGCTCACCCCTCCACTTT.

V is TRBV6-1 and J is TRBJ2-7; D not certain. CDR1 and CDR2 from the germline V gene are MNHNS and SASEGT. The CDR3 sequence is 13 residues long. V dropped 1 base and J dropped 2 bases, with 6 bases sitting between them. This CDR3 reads CASSEGQAYEQYF. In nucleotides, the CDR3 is TGTGCCAGCAGTGAAGGGCAGGCCTACGAGCAGTACTTC.

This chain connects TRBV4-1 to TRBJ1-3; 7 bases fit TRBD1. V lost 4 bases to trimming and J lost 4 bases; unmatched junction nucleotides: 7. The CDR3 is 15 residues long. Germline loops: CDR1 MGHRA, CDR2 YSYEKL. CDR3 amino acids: CASSLVTGTGNTIYF. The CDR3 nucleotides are TGCGCCAGCAGCCTTGTGACAGGGACAGGAAACACCATATATTTT.

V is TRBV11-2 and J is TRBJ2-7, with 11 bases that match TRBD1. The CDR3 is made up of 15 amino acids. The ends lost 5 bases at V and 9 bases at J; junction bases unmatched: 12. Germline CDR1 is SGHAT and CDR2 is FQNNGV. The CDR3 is CASSRSGTGGSVQYF. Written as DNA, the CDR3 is TGTGCCAGCAGCCGATCCGGGACAGGGGGTTCGGTGCAGTACTTC.

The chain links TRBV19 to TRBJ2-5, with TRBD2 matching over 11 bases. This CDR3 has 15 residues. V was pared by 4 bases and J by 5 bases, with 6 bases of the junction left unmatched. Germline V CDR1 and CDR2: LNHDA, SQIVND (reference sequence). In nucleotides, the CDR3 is TGTGCCAGTAGTAAAACTAGCGGGAGTTTCGAGACCCAGTACTTC. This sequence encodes CASSKTSGSFETQYF.